A single T cell receptor (beta chain) is shown here with its context. These data belong to a study of blood T cell repertoires in COVID-19. Participant age was about 18 to 89 years, and participants resided in fewer than 30 US areas. Profiling relied on immunoSEQ multiplex PCR, and the TCRdb table lists in-frame clones only, not all of them. The top ten clones hold 1.5% to 2.5% of a sample with under 400,000 clones, approximately 87% of them seen once. Sequenced: PBMCs or T cells enriched from blood (not recorded which). This sequence was found in a man aged 35-49 years in a cohort exposed to, infected with or recovered from COVID-19 (not recorded which).

CDR3 in DNA: TGTGCCAGCAGCTTAGATCCCAGGAATAGCAATCAGCCCCAGCATTTT. As protein: CASSLDPRNSNQPQHF. The chain employs TRBV7-8 and TRBJ1-5; D is unresolved. Germline CDR1 SGHVS, CDR2 FQNEAQ. The CDR3 is 16 amino acids. Trimming stripped 1 base from V and 0 bases from J, with 10 bases between.